These 21 T cell receptor beta chains were sequenced from one sample in a study of T cells in localized non-small cell lung cancer. Profiling relied on immunoSEQ multiplex PCR, and the TCRdb table lists in-frame clones only, not all of them. The repertoire consists of 45,000 to 65,000 clones, with about 90% occurring once and the leading ten covering less than 25%. This specimen was peripheral blood, taken before any cancer treatment. The receptors derive from a man aged 35 to 70 with stage I squamous cell lung carcinoma.

The chain is built from TRBV27 and TRBJ1-4, with a possible D match to TRBD1 (5 bases). Germline lookup yields CDR1 MNHEY and CDR2 SMNVEV (reference sequence). This CDR3 is 13 amino acids long. Trimming removed 3 bases at V and 6 bases at J, with 8 bases between. The CDR3 here is CASSFQGDEKLFF. The CDR3 DNA is TGTGCCAGCAGTTTCCAGGGAGATGAAAAACTGTTTTTT.

This rearrangement joins TRBV5-1 to TRBJ2-1, with a possible D match to TRBD1 (6 bases). Trimming took 8 bases from V and 10 from J, leaving 19 bases between them. From germline, CDR1 is SGHRS and CDR2 YFSETQ. The CDR3 loop spans 13 amino acids. The CDR3 coding sequence is TGCGCCAGTTCTCGGACAGTAAACGGGGAGCAGTTCTTC. Its translation is CASSRTVNGEQFF.

The genes are TRBV28 and TRBJ1-4, with 8 bases that match TRBD1. After removal of 3 bases from V and 4 bases from J, the junction contained 16 bases not matched to a gene. Germline lookup yields CDR1 MDHEN and CDR2 SYDVKM. The CDR3 has 19 amino acids. Here the CDR3 DNA reads TGTGCCAGCAGTTTGTTATCTACAGGGGGAGGTTCTAATAATGAAAAACTGTTTTTT. Protein sequence: CASSLLSTGGGSNNEKLFF.

In nucleotides, the CDR3 is TGTGCCAGTAGTATACGATATGTCTATAGCAATCAGCCCCAGCATTTT. Its protein product is CASSIRYVYSNQPQHF. The V call is TRBV19, the J call TRBJ1-5; D unclear. V gave up 2 bases and J gave up 0 bases, with 11 bases separating them. Germline CDR1 LNHDA, CDR2 SQIVND (reference sequence). CDR3 size: 16 residues.

The chain uses TRBV28 and TRBJ2-3, with D perhaps TRBD1 (7 bases). V gave up 4 bases and J gave up 3 bases, with 20 bases separating them. Germline lookup yields CDR1 MDHEN and CDR2 SYDVKM. The CDR3 runs to 17 residues. The CDR3 DNA reads as TGTGCCAGCAGTTCCACCGCGCTGACAGGGAGGACAGATACGCAGTATTTT. It specifies CASSSTALTGRTDTQYF.

V and J are TRBV28 and TRBJ2-7, with D possibly TRBD1 on 6 matching bases. There are 14 residues in the CDR3. V lost 5 bases and J 3 bases, leaving 14 bases between the germline ends. Germline CDR1 is MDHEN and CDR2 is SYDVKM. CDR3 bases: TGTGCCAGCAGTCTCGTGACAGGCAACTACGAGCAGTACTTC. It translates to CASSLVTGNYEQYF.

The V and J genes are TRBV7-2 and TRBJ1-5; a weak D match, TRBD1 (6 bases). This CDR3 has 14 amino acids. Germline assignment: CDR1 SGHTA and CDR2 FQGNSA. The germline V and J ends were trimmed by 3 bases and 9 bases, with 15 bases remaining between them. The CDR3 bases are TGTGCCAGCAGCTTGGCAGGGGCGCGGGGGCCCCAGCATTTT. Amino acid sequence: CASSLAGARGPQHF.

This clone was detected only once. The chain is built from TRBV27 and TRBJ1-5, with TRBD1 identical over 8 bases. The CDR3 is 16 residues long. J was trimmed by 5 bases and V by 4 bases; bases with no gene match: 10. Germline-derived CDR1 and CDR2 are MNHEY and SMNVEV (reference sequence). Here the CDR3 DNA reads TGTGCCAGCAGTTCAGCCCTGGGACAGGCATATCAGCCCCAGCATTTT. It specifies CASSSALGQAYQPQHF.

This clone was observed once. The V and J genes are TRBV6-5 and TRBJ2-1, with D possibly being TRBD2 (6 bases). V was shortened by 4 bases and J by 7 bases, with 17 bases between the two germline ends. Germline CDR1 is MNHEY and CDR2 is SVGAGI. The CDR3 length is 15 residues. The CDR3 coding sequence is TGTGCCAGCAGTTCCTTAGCGGCACTCGGAAATGAGCAGTTCTTC. Protein: CASSSLAALGNEQFF.

The chain carries TRBV9 and TRBJ2-3; TRBD2 agrees at 8 bases. Germline CDR1 SGDLS, CDR2 YYNGEE. J gave up 5 bases and V 0 bases, and 8 bases lay outside the gene matches. The CDR3 totals 16 residues. The CDR3 reads CASSVVDGRVKDTQYF. CDR3 coding DNA: TGTGCCAGCAGCGTAGTAGACGGGAGGGTGAAAGATACGCAGTATTTT.

The CDR3 loop reads CASSPGGTVKKLFF. As DNA, the CDR3 is TGTGCCAGCTCACCCGGTGGGACGGTTAAAAAACTGTTTTTT. This rearrangement joins TRBV18 to TRBJ1-4, with D possibly TRBD1 on 5 matching bases. Trimming removed 3 bases from V and 9 bases from J, with 14 bases in between. CDR1 and CDR2 (germline): KGHSH, LQKENI. This CDR3 spans 14 amino acids.

V is TRBV11-3 and J is TRBJ1-5; TRBD1 matches 9 bases. This CDR3 comprises 11 residues. CDR1 SGHNT and CDR2 YENEEA come from the germline V gene. The CDR3 loop is CAYRGHQPQHF. CDR3 nucleotides: TGTGCTTACAGGGGGCACCAGCCCCAGCATTTT.

The chain uses TRBV4-3 and TRBJ1-1, with TRBD1 as a possible D gene (6 bases). CDR1 and CDR2 (germline): LGHNA, YSLEER. CDR3 length: 14 residues. Trimming took 4 bases from V and 5 from J, leaving 14 bases between them. The CDR3 region is CASSLIGGNTEAFF. The DNA for the CDR3 is TGCGCCAGCAGCCTTATAGGGGGTAATACTGAAGCTTTCTTT.

Only one count was recorded for this clone. This chain uses TRBV4-3 with TRBJ1-4; no clear D. The CDR3 is 15 amino acids. The germline gives CDR1 LGHNA, CDR2 YSLEER. V shed 0 bases and J shed 5 bases, with 10 bases lying between them. CDR3 sequence reads: CASSQDWPANEKLFF. Written as DNA, the CDR3 is TGCGCCAGCAGCCAAGATTGGCCAGCGAATGAAAAACTGTTTTTT.

This chain uses TRBV20-1 with TRBJ2-3, with D uncertain. Germline V gives CDR1 DFQATT, CDR2 SNEGSKA (reference sequence). V gave up 5 bases and J gave up 5 bases, with 8 bases separating them. The CDR3 has 11 amino acids. In nucleotides, the CDR3 is TGCAGTGCTGGCCAAGGAGATACGCAGTATTTT. This encodes CSAGQGDTQYF.

This clone was recorded only once. The chain has TRBV4-2 and TRBJ2-5, with 12 bases aligning to TRBD2. From germline, CDR1 is LGHNA and CDR2 YNFKEQ. The CDR3 sequence is 16 residues long. The V and J ends lost 4 bases and 5 bases, in that order; junction bases with no gene match: 8. The CDR3 reads CASSPRLAGALETQYF. CDR3 DNA sequence: TGTGCCAGCAGCCCCAGACTAGCGGGAGCGTTGGAGACCCAGTACTTC.

The table lists this clone with a count of one. An end of the junction differs from the germline gene, which may be a read error. The V call is TRBV28, the J call TRBJ2-1; D not certain. Germline V CDR1 and CDR2: MDHEN, SYDVKM. The CDR3 runs 13 residues. The CDR3 sequence is CASRPFSFNEQFF. The CDR3 DNA sequence: TGTGCCAGCAGGCCGTTTTCCTTCAATGAGCAGTTCTTC.

The chain carries TRBV2 and TRBJ1-5; no clear D gene. Germline CDR1 is SNHLY and CDR2 is FYNNEI. The CDR3 covers 15 residues. The V end was cut by 6 bases, the J end by 2 bases, with 14 bases between. In DNA, the CDR3 is TGTGCCAGCAGGATATTGAGTGGAGGCAATCAGCCCCAGCATTTT. Protein: CASRILSGGNQPQHF.

The chain joins TRBV6-1 to TRBJ1-5; TRBD1 aligns across 7 bases. Germline-derived CDR1 and CDR2 are MNHNS and SASEGT. This CDR3 contains 14 residues. The ends lost 10 bases at V and 0 bases at J; junction bases unmatched: 6. The CDR3 nucleotides read TGTGCCACCGGACAGGCTAATAGCAATCAGCCCCAGCATTTT. Protein product: CATGQANSNQPQHF.

The chain has TRBV7-2 and TRBJ2-1, with 10 positions matching TRBD1. Germline V lookup: CDR1 SGHTA, CDR2 FQGNSA. The V and J ends lost 7 bases and 8 bases, in that order; junction bases with no gene match: 11. The CDR3 is made up of 15 amino acids. The CDR3 sequence is CASNPRDRGVDEQFF. CDR3 DNA sequence: TGTGCCAGCAACCCGAGGGACAGGGGTGTCGATGAGCAGTTCTTC.

The chain couples TRBV9 to TRBJ1-5; D uncertain. The CDR3 spans 15 residues. The V and J ends lost 3 bases and 1 base respectively, with 11 bases between them. From germline, CDR1 is SGDLS and CDR2 YYNGEE. This chain's CDR3 is CASSASAGSNQPQHF. Written as DNA, the CDR3 is TGTGCCAGCAGCGCCTCCGCTGGGAGCAATCAGCCCCAGCATTTT.